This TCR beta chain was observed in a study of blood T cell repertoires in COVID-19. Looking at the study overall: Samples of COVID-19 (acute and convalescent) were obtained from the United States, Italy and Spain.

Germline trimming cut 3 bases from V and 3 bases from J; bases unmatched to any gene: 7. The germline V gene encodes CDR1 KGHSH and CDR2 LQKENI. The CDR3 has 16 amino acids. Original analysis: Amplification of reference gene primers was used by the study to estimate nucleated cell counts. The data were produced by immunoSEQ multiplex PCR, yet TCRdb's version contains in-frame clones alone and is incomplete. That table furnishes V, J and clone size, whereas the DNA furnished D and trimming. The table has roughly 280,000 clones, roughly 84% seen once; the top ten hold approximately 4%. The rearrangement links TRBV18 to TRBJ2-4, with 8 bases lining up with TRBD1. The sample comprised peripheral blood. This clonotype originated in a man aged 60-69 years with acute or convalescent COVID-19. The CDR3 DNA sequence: TGTGCCAGCTCACCTTACGGACAGGGAGGCAAAAACATTCAGTACTTC. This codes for CASSPYGQGGKNIQYF.